This passage covers 21 T cell receptor beta chains from one sample sequenced in a study of regulatory T cells in long-lasting Graves disease. Time point meaning: newly diagnosed GD, antithyroid drugs for less than 3 months. RNA isolated from PBMCs was used to make the TCR library. Researchers made TCR beta libraries by using iRepertoire HTBI primers and running Arm-PCR on CDR3 regions. TCRdb independently ran MiXCR on the multiplex PCR reads; one entry per CDR3 protein. The repertoire consists of around 480,000 distinct CDR3 sequences, with roughly 15% occurring once and the leading ten covering less than 15%. This sample was also put to use in a study of T cells in Graves' hyperthyroidism and ophthalmopathy.

The starting material was peripheral blood mononuclear cells (PBMCs), obtained at new diagnosis, from a patient treated with antithyroid drugs. These receptors came from a man aged 35-49 years with Graves disease.

Comments on this clonotype: A much larger clone is a single base away; this may be a read error. The chain combines TRBV6-1 with TRBJ1-1; D uncertain. The CDR3 contains 11 residues. The V and J ends lost 6 bases and 4 bases respectively, with 6 bases between them. Germline assignment: CDR1 MNHNS and CDR2 SASEGT. In nucleotides, the CDR3 is TGTGCCAGCAGAGAGACCACTGAAGCTTTCTTT. Amino acids: CASRETTEAFF.

There are many counts of this clonotype. The J gene is TRBJ2-1, the V gene TRBV20-1, with a tentative D call TRBD2 (5 bases). This CDR3 has 15 residues. Trimming took 1 base from V and 6 from J, leaving 16 bases between them. CDR1 DFQATT and CDR2 SNEGSKA come from the germline V gene (reference sequence). CDR3: CSARVPGSLGNEQFF. The CDR3 DNA sequence: TGCAGTGCTAGAGTGCCGGGGAGTCTTGGCAATGAGCAGTTCTTC.

This clonotype has only a few counts. The chain carries TRBV5-1 and TRBJ1-1; 8 nucleotides match TRBD1. After removal of 0 bases from V and 8 bases from J, the junction contained 18 bases not matched to a gene. This CDR3 comprises 18 residues. CDR1 and CDR2 from the germline V gene are SGHRS and YFSETQ. The CDR3 region is CASSLELSGRGSGGEAFF. In DNA form, the CDR3 reads TGCGCCAGCAGCTTGGAATTAAGCGGCAGGGGTTCAGGGGGCGAAGCTTTCTTT.

Many counts were recorded for this clonotype. The chain carries TRBV29-1 and TRBJ2-1; D possibly matches TRBD1 or TRBD2 (5 bases each). V lost 7 bases, J lost 3 bases, and 16 bases lay in between. Germline CDR1 reads SQVTM; CDR2 reads ANQGSEA. This CDR3 comprises 14 residues. Here the CDR3 DNA reads TGCAGCGCTGCTCTCGGGACCAACTACAATGAGCAGTTCTTC. Translating gives CSAALGTNYNEQFF.

This clonotype was observed at least ten times. The rearrangement links TRBV29-1 to TRBJ2-1; the match to TRBD1 covers 8 bases. V shed 0 bases and J 8 bases; nucleotides not matched to a gene: 12. The length of the CDR3 is 16 residues. Germline V lookup: CDR1 SQVTM, CDR2 ANQGSEA. The CDR3 nucleotides read TGCAGCGTTGAAGATCTTGCCGACAGGGGACGCGATGAGCAGTTCTTC. Protein: CSVEDLADRGRDEQFF.

This clonotype has at least ten counts. The genes are TRBV28 and TRBJ2-1; a weak D match, TRBD2 (6 bases). The CDR3 loop spans 15 amino acids. V was trimmed by 1 base and J by 4 bases, leaving 11 bases between them. The germline V gene encodes CDR1 MDHEN and CDR2 SYDVKM. CDR3 amino acids: CASSLSGGGYNEQFF. As DNA, the CDR3 is TGTGCCAGCAGTTTATCAGGAGGAGGGTACAATGAGCAGTTCTTC.

This sequence joins TRBV30 and TRBJ1-2; no definite D call. V lost 0 bases, J lost 7 bases, and 9 bases lay in between. The CDR3 sequence is 12 residues long. Looked up from germline, CDR1 is GTSNPN and CDR2 is SVGIG (reference sequence). In nucleotides, the CDR3 is TGTGCCTGGAGTGTATCTGAGGGTGGCTACACCTTC. It is translated as CAWSVSEGGYTF.

In this sample, this clonotype turned up many times. The junction differs from germline at one of its ends, possibly a read error. V usage is TRBV7-6 and J usage is TRBJ2-3; TRBD2 agrees at 10 bases. There are 15 residues in the CDR3. From germline, CDR1 is SGHVS and CDR2 FNYEAQ. The chain's CDR3 is CASSLGTSGTNTQYF. The CDR3 region has the DNA TGTGCCAGCAGCTTAGGGACTAGCGGCACAAATACGCAGTATTTT.

J is TRBJ2-1 and V is TRBV15, with D unclear. V was cut by 0 bases and J by 0 bases, with 15 bases left in between. The CDR3 contains 18 residues. Germline V gives CDR1 LNHNV, CDR2 YYDKDF (reference sequence). The DNA for the CDR3 is TGTGCCACCAGCAGAGAAGCCCTGGCACTTAGCTCCTACAATGAGCAGTTCTTC. It encodes CATSREALALSSYNEQFF.

This clonotype has a count of ten or more. V usage is TRBV30 and J usage is TRBJ1-4, with a tentative D call TRBD1 (5 bases). Germline CDR1 is GTSNPN and CDR2 is SVGIG (reference sequence). The V end was cut by 1 base, the J end by 3 bases, with 6 bases between. The CDR3 contains 13 residues. For the CDR3, the DNA is TGTGCCTGGAGTGGCAGGGCTAATGAAAAACTGTTTTTT. It yields the protein CAWSGRANEKLFF.

This clonotype was seen at least ten times. The rearrangement links TRBV7-9 to TRBJ1-1, with TRBD1 matching 8 bases. Germline V gives CDR1 SEHNR, CDR2 FQNEAQ (reference sequence). This CDR3 is built from 14 residues. The trim removed 4 bases at V and 8 bases at J, leaving 9 bases unmatched. This CDR3 is CASSSDRDGPEAFF. As DNA, the CDR3 is TGTGCCAGCAGCTCGGACAGGGACGGACCCGAAGCTTTCTTT.

This clonotype has a handful of counts. The chain employs TRBV6-1 and TRBJ1-2; D gene unclear. The CDR3 is 14 residues long. V lost 4 bases to trimming and J lost 7 bases, with 16 bases between them. Per the germline V gene, CDR1 is MNHNS and CDR2 is SASEGT. CDR3 protein: CASSGGSTARGYTF. In DNA form, the CDR3 reads TGTGCCAGCAGTGGAGGGTCAACAGCCCGTGGCTACACCTTC.

This clonotype was picked up many times. The gene calls are TRBV6-2 or TRBV6-3 and TRBJ2-5; perhaps TRBD1 as D (5 bases). The CDR3 consists of 15 residues. V was pared by 7 bases and J by 1 base, with 16 bases between. Germline loops: CDR1 MNHEY, CDR2 SVGEGT. In DNA form, the CDR3 reads TGTGCCAGCATGAGATGGGTGACAGTCCAAGAGACCCAGTACTTC. It yields the protein CASMRWVTVQETQYF.

This clonotype has more than one count but fewer than ten. The V gene is TRBV29-1, the J gene TRBJ2-7; TRBD1 might be the D (6 bases). CDR1 and CDR2 from the germline V gene are SQVTM and ANQGSEA. This CDR3 is built from 13 residues. Trimming pared 4 bases from V and 4 bases from J, leaving 14 bases between. For the CDR3, the DNA is TGCAGCGTTGTCAGGGGAGAAGGTTACGAGCAGTACTTC. Translated: CSVVRGEGYEQYF.

The sample holds a few counts of this clonotype. The gene calls are TRBV28 and TRBJ2-1; no definite D call. The CDR3 loop spans 11 amino acids. Germline V gives CDR1 MDHEN, CDR2 SYDVKM. V was pared by 6 bases and J by 10 bases, with 10 bases between. As DNA, the CDR3 is TGTGCCAGCAGGTCCCCTGGGGAGCAGTTCTTC. Translating gives CASRSPGEQFF.

This chain links TRBV5-4 with TRBJ1-2; TRBD1 matches at 7 bases. Germline V gene sequence: CDR1 SGHNT, CDR2 YYREEE (reference sequence). Trimming took 4 bases from V and 4 from J; bases not matched to a gene: 4. The CDR3 is made up of 13 amino acids. The CDR3 coding sequence is TGTGCCAGCAGCGATGACAGGGCCTATGGCTACACCTTC. Translation gives CASSDDRAYGYTF.

The CDR3 DNA reads as TGTGCCAGCAGCTTAATAGCGGGCATACAAGGTGAGCAGTTCTTC. Protein product: CASSLIAGIQGEQFF. The V gene is TRBV7-2, the J gene TRBJ2-1, with 7 bases lining up with TRBD2. The CDR3 contains 15 residues. The germline gives CDR1 SGHTA, CDR2 FQGNSA. The J segment lost 9 bases and the V segment lost 2 bases, leaving 10 bases of the junction unmatched.

This clonotype was counted ten times or more. The rearrangement joins TRBV24-1 to TRBJ2-5; 8 bases map to TRBD2. The CDR3 spans 15 residues. CDR1 and CDR2 from the germline V gene are KGHDR and SFDVKD. With V trimmed by 4 bases and J by 1 base, 4 bases remained unmatched. The CDR3 loop is CATSEPTSAQETQYF. CDR3 DNA: TGTGCCACCAGTGAACCGACTAGCGCCCAAGAGACCCAGTACTTC.

The chain couples TRBV11-3 to TRBJ2-1; possibly TRBD1 for D (6 bases). Per the germline V gene, CDR1 is SGHNT and CDR2 is YENEEA. Trimming stripped 5 bases from V and 5 bases from J, with 16 bases between. The CDR3 sequence is 15 residues long. The CDR3 DNA sequence: TGTGCCAGCAGCACCGGAACCGGGACACACAATGAGCAGTTCTTC. Residues: CASSTGTGTHNEQFF.

The rearrangement joins TRBV2 to TRBJ2-7; D is possibly TRBD1 (5 bases). CDR1 SNHLY and CDR2 FYNNEI come from the germline V gene. V gave up 5 bases and J gave up 6 bases, with 17 bases separating them. CDR3 length: 14 amino acids. The CDR3 region has the DNA TGTGCCAGCAGTCCGAACTATGGTAGGGGCGAGCAGTACTTC. Translating gives CASSPNYGRGEQYF.

This clonotype has just a few counts. The chain combines TRBV7-9 with TRBJ1-5, with TRBD1 as a possible D gene (5 bases). Looked up from germline, CDR1 is SEHNR and CDR2 is FQNEAQ (reference sequence). This CDR3 has 15 amino acids. The V end lost 5 bases, the J end lost 2 bases, and 13 bases lay between the germline ends. Written as DNA, the CDR3 is TGTGCCAGCAGCCTGGGGGATGGGGGCAATCAGCCCCAGCATTTT. This gives the protein CASSLGDGGNQPQHF. Complete variable domain (other parts from reference TRBV7-9 and TRBJ1-5): DTGVSQNPRHKITKRGQNVTFRCDPISEHNRLYWYRQTLGQGPEFLTYFQNEAQLEKSRLLSDRFSAERPKGSFSTLEIQRTEQGDSAMYLCASSLGDGGNQPQHFGDGTRLSIL.